One sample yielded the 12 T cell receptor beta chains listed below, sequenced in a study of blood T cell repertoires in COVID-19. Data came from immunoSEQ multiplex PCR; TCRdb stores just in-frame clones and leaves some out. The table has roughly 70,000 clones, roughly 75% seen once. Sequencing was carried out using peripheral blood. The origin of the receptors is a human donor in a cohort sampled during active COVID-19.

This clone appeared a few times. The chain joins TRBV7-2 to TRBJ2-3, with D possibly being TRBD2 (6 bases). The V end lost 3 bases, the J end lost 3 bases, and 19 bases lay between the germline ends. CDR3 length: 17 residues. CDR1 is SGHTA and CDR2 is FQGNSA in the germline V gene. CDR3 in DNA: TGTGCCAGCAGCTTCCCGTTGGACTTAGCGGTTACAGATACGCAGTATTTT. It specifies CASSFPLDLAVTDTQYF. Variable domain in full (rest from reference TRBV7-2 and TRBJ2-3): GAGVSQSPSNKVTEKGKDVELRCDPISGHTALYWYRQSLGQGLEFLIYFQGNSAPDKSGLPSDRFSAERTGGSVSTLTIQRTQQEDSAVYLCASSFPLDLAVTDTQYFGPGTRLTVL.

The chain has TRBV7-2 and TRBJ2-5, with D unclear. In germline, CDR1 is SGHTA, CDR2 FQGNSA. The CDR3 totals 12 residues. V shed 1 base and J shed 4 bases, with 4 bases lying between them. Written as DNA, the CDR3 is TGTGCCAGCAGCTTAGTAGCAGAGACCCAGTACTTC. It specifies CASSLVAETQYF.

The rearrangement links TRBV10-2 to TRBJ1-2; a weak D match, TRBD1 (6 bases). Germline CDR1 WSHSY, CDR2 SAAADI. The CDR3 is made up of 13 amino acids. Trimming removed 6 bases at V and 6 bases at J, with 14 bases between. The CDR3 DNA reads as TGCGCCAGCAGCGTACAGGGTTTTGATGGCTACACCTTC. Amino acid sequence: CASSVQGFDGYTF.

The chain links TRBV11-3 to TRBJ2-2; the match to TRBD2 covers 11 bases. Looked up from germline, CDR1 is SGHNT and CDR2 is YENEEA. The CDR3 consists of 13 residues. V dropped 8 bases and J dropped 5; count of bases not matched to a gene: 1. The CDR3 loop reads CASRTSGTGELFF. In DNA, the CDR3 is TGTGCCAGCCGGACTAGCGGGACCGGGGAGCTGTTTTTT.

The chain combines TRBV4-3 with TRBJ2-7; 9 bases agree with TRBD2. The CDR3 has 16 residues. Trimming at V came to 0 bases and at J to 7 bases, leaving 10 bases not matched to a gene. Germline CDR1 reads LGHNA; CDR2 reads YSLEER. DNA for the CDR3: TGCGCCAGCAGCCAAGATCCTGCTAGCGGGATAGGAGAGCAGTACTTC. Its translation: CASSQDPASGIGEQYF.

The chain uses TRBV19 and TRBJ1-1; 12 bases fit TRBD1. CDR1 is LNHDA and CDR2 is SQIVND in the germline V gene (reference sequence). The V segment lost 7 bases and the J segment 6 bases; nucleotides outside the gene matches: 3. This CDR3 has 13 residues. In DNA, the CDR3 is TGTGCCAGTACGGGGACAGGGGGCTCTGAAGCTTTCTTT. Amino acids: CASTGTGGSEAFF.

This clone was recorded many times. J is TRBJ2-1 and V is TRBV12-3 or TRBV12-4; weak D call: TRBD1 (5 bases). Trimming removed 3 bases at V and 7 bases at J, with 10 bases between. This CDR3 spans 13 amino acids. Here the CDR3 DNA reads TGTGCCAGCAGTTTTAACAGGTGGAATGAGCAGTTCTTC. Amino acid sequence: CASSFNRWNEQFF.

The chain uses TRBV7-6 and TRBJ2-1, with TRBD2 matching 9 bases. The CDR3 has 15 residues. The ends lost 4 bases at V and 4 bases at J; junction bases unmatched: 5. Germline values: CDR1 SGHVS, CDR2 FNYEAQ. DNA for the CDR3: TGTGCCAGCAGCTGGAGGACTAGCGCTTACAATGAGCAGTTCTTC. This sequence encodes CASSWRTSAYNEQFF. Full variable domain (missing parts from reference TRBV7-6 and TRBJ2-1): GAGVSQSPRYKVTKRGQDVALRCDPISGHVSLYWYRQALGQGPEFLTYFNYEAQQDKSGLPNDRFSAERPEGSISTLTIQRTEQRDSAMYRCASSWRTSAYNEQFFGPGTRLTVL.

The table lists this clone with a count of one. The chain joins TRBV5-6 to TRBJ1-6, with D possibly TRBD1 on 6 matching bases. The germline V gene encodes CDR1 SGHDT and CDR2 YYEEEE. The V and J ends lost 4 bases and 7 bases respectively, with 9 bases between them. The CDR3 runs 13 residues. CDR3 in amino acids: CASSLDRNSPLHF. Written as DNA, the CDR3 is TGTGCCAGCAGCCTCGACAGGAATTCACCCCTCCACTTT. Combining the CDR3 with reference TRBV5-6 and TRBJ1-6 gives the whole variable domain DAGVTQSPTHLIKTRGQQVTLRCSPKSGHDTVSWYQQALGQGPQFIFQYYEEEERQRGNFPDRFSGHQFPNYSSELNVNALLLGDSALYLCASSLDRNSPLHFGNGTRLTVT.

This clone turned up a few times. The V gene is TRBV30, the J gene TRBJ1-1; D gene uncertain. From germline, CDR1 is GTSNPN and CDR2 SVGIG (reference sequence). The CDR3 consists of 12 residues. The CDR3 region has the DNA TGTGCGGGAGCGGCGGTTAACACTGAAGCTTTCTTT. Translating it yields CAGAAVNTEAFF.

This sequence joins TRBV6-2 or TRBV6-3 and TRBJ2-7; TRBD1 agrees at 7 bases. V lost 6 bases to trimming and J lost 2 bases; unmatched junction nucleotides: 7. The germline V gene encodes CDR1 MNHEY and CDR2 SVGEGT. CDR3 size: 14 residues. This CDR3 reads CASSLDRATYEQYF. Here the CDR3 DNA reads TGTGCCAGCAGCCTAGACAGGGCTACCTACGAGCAGTACTTC.

The V gene is TRBV5-1, the J gene TRBJ2-3; 9 bases align to TRBD1. V shed 2 bases, J shed 5 bases, and the junction held 6 bases outside the gene matches. The CDR3 length is 15 residues. CDR1 SGHRS and CDR2 YFSETQ come from the germline V gene. This CDR3 reads CASSFDRGRGDTQYF. CDR3 nucleotides: TGCGCCAGCAGCTTTGACAGGGGGAGAGGAGATACGCAGTATTTT.